The clone carrying this T cell receptor beta chain was picked up many times. Its antigen is currently unknown. This record comes from a study of regulatory T cells in long-lasting Graves disease. CDR3 regions were amplified by Arm-PCR using iRepertoire HTBI primers to build TCR beta libraries. MiXCR, run by TCRdb on the multiplex PCR reads, gives a single entry per CDR3 protein. The profile shows some 370,000 distinct CDR3 sequences, about 10% of them singletons. Documented time point: newly diagnosed GD, antithyroid drugs for less than 3 months. Isolated PBMC RNA provided the starting material for the TCR library. The CDR3 contains 16 residues. The germline V gene has CDR1 KGHSH and CDR2 LQKENI. V shed 0 bases and J shed 4 bases, with 15 bases lying between them. Whole-study findings and limits: Persistent Graves' patients showed less TCR diversity than newly diagnosed ones.

The same data also went into a second study, on T cells in Graves' hyperthyroidism and ophthalmopathy. This second report adds: Uncontrolled infection, other autoimmune disease, pregnancy and lactation each barred patients from inclusion. Initially, a first-round RT-PCR of the TCR CDR3 employed the HTBI primer set.

The starting material was peripheral blood mononuclear cells (PBMCs), obtained at new diagnosis, from a patient treated with antithyroid drugs. The origin of this receptor is a woman younger than 35 with Graves disease. This rearrangement joins TRBV18 to TRBJ1-2; TRBD1 is a possible D gene (6 bases). The CDR3 here is CASSPPIRQVGYGYTF. The CDR3 nucleotides are TGTGCCAGCTCACCACCAATTCGACAGGTGGGCTATGGCTACACCTTC.